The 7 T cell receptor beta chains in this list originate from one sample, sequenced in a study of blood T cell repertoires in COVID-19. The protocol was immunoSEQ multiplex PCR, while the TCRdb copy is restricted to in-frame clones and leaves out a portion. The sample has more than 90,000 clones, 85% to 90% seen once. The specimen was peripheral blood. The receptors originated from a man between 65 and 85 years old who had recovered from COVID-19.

Written as DNA, the CDR3 is TGTGCCAGCAGCTTAACCGGGACTACCTACGAGCAGTACTTC. It codes for CASSLTGTTYEQYF. The chain has TRBV27 and TRBJ2-7, with 7 bases identical to TRBD2. V was pared by 6 bases and J by 2 bases, with 7 bases of the junction left unmatched. The germline V gene has CDR1 MNHEY and CDR2 SMNVEV (reference sequence). CDR3 length: 14 amino acids.

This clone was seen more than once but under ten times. CDR3 residues: CATDTVNLSEQYF. DNA of the CDR3: TGTGCCACCGACACGGTAAATCTAAGCGAGCAGTACTTC. The chain links TRBV6-6 to TRBJ2-7; D remains unclear. Trimming removed 10 bases at V and 6 bases at J, with 19 bases between. This CDR3 region has 13 residues. Germline V gene sequence: CDR1 MNHNY, CDR2 SVGAGI (reference sequence).

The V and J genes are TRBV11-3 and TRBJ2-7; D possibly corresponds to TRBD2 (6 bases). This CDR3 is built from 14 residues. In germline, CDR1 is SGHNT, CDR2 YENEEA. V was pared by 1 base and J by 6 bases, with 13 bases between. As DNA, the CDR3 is TGTGCCAGCAGCTTAGGCCCACAGGAGGGCGAGCAGTACTTC. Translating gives CASSLGPQEGEQYF.

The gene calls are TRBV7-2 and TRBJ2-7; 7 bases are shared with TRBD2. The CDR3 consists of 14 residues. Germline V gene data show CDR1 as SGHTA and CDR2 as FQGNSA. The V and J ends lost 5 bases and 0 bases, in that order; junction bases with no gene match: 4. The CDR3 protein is CASSRDYNSYEQYF. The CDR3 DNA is TGTGCCAGCAGCCGGGACTACAACTCCTACGAGCAGTACTTC.

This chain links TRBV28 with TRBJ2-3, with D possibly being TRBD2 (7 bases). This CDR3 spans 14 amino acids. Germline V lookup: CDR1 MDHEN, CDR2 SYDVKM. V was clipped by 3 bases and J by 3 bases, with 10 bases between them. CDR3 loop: CASSLGGATDTQYF. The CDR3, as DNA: TGTGCCAGCAGTTTGGGGGGGGCGACAGATACGCAGTATTTT.

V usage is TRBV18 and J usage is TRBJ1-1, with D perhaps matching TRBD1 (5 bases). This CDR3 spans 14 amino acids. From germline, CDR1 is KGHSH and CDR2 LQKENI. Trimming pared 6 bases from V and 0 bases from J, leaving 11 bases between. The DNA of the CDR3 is TGTGCCAGCTCCGCCCGACAGATGAACACTGAAGCTTTCTTT. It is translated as CASSARQMNTEAFF.

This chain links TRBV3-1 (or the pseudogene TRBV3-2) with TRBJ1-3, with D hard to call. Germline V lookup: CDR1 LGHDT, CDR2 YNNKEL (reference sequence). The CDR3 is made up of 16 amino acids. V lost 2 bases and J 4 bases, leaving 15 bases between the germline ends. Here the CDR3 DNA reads TGTGCCAGCAGCCAACACAGCGGTATTGGAGGAAACACCATATATTTT. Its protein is CASSQHSGIGGNTIYF.